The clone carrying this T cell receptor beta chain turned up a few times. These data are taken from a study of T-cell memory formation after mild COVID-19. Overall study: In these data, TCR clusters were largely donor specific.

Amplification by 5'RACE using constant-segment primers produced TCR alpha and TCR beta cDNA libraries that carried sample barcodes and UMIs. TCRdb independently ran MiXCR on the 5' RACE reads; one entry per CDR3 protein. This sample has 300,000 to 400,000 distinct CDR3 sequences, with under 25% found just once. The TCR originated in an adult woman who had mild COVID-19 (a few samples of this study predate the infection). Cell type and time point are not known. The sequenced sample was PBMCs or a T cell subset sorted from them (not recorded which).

CDR3 amino acids: CASSGGASGSYEQYF. The CDR3 region has the DNA TGTGCCAGCAGTGGAGGGGCTAGCGGGTCCTACGAGCAGTACTTC. V and J are TRBV7-6 and TRBJ2-7; 8 bases line up with TRBD2. CDR1 SGHVS and CDR2 FNYEAQ come from the germline V gene. The CDR3 contains 15 residues. Unmatched junction bases numbered 8, after V lost 6 bases and J lost 1 base.